This is a list of T cell receptor beta chains from one sample in a study of blood T cell repertoires in COVID-19. Sequenced by immunoSEQ multiplex PCR; TCRdb stores in-frame clones only, minus some. This sample has 80,000 to 90,000 clones, with approximately 80% found just once. Sequenced: peripheral blood. Receptors originate from an older woman with acute or convalescent COVID-19. The CDR3 runs from the conserved cysteine through the conserved F or W. The D gene is left open where the match is weak. Some rows mark clone size as missing; the rest say once, few, many or name a class of expanded clone.

d_gene: .
abundance: .
v_gene: TRBV18
j_gene: TRBJ2-4
CDR3nt: TGTGCCAGCTCACCATCCGATCCCAGGGGTATTCAGTACTTC
CDR3aa: CASSPSDPRGIQYF

d_gene: .
abundance: .
v_gene: TRBV5-1
j_gene: TRBJ2-5
CDR3nt: TGCGCCAGCAGTGCCGGAGAGTACCAAGAGACCCAGTACTTC
CDR3aa: CASSAGEYQETQYF

d_gene: .
abundance: .
v_gene: TRBV2
j_gene: TRBJ2-1
CDR3nt: TGTGCCAGCAGCCTTAACAATGAGCAGTTCTTC
CDR3aa: CASSLNNEQFF

d_gene: .
abundance: .
v_gene: TRBV29-1
j_gene: TRBJ2-5
CDR3nt: TGCAGCGTTGAAGGGGTGGGGCTGACGGAGACCCAGTACTTC
CDR3aa: CSVEGVGLTETQYF

d_gene: .
abundance: few
v_gene: TRBV19
j_gene: TRBJ1-2
CDR3nt: TGTGCCAGTAGTATGGCGGGGGCGCCTGGCGGCTACACCTTC
CDR3aa: CASSMAGAPGGYTF

d_gene: TRBD2
abundance: .
v_gene: TRBV28
j_gene: TRBJ2-1
CDR3nt: TGTGCCAGCCCGCCGACTAGCGGGGACTACAATGAGCAGTTCTTC
CDR3aa: CASPPTSGDYNEQFF

d_gene: TRBD1
abundance: .
v_gene: TRBV2
j_gene: TRBJ1-6
CDR3nt: TGTGCCAGCAAACCCAGGGGGAATTCACCCCTCCACTTT
CDR3aa: CASKPRGNSPLHF

d_gene: .
abundance: .
v_gene: TRBV6-5
j_gene: TRBJ1-6
CDR3nt: TGTGCCAGCAGCTACGGGGGGGACAACCCACCCCTCCACTTT
CDR3aa: CASSYGGDNPPLHF

d_gene: .
abundance: .
v_gene: TRBV5-1
j_gene: TRBJ1-5
CDR3nt: TGCGCCAGCAGCTTGTCCCCTGAGACAGGCCGGCTGCCCCAGCATTTT
CDR3aa: CASSLSPETGRLPQHF

d_gene: .
abundance: .
v_gene: TRBV19
j_gene: TRBJ1-1
CDR3nt: TGTGCCAGTAGACCGGACAGGAACACTGAAGCTTTCTTT
CDR3aa: CASRPDRNTEAFF

d_gene: TRBD2
abundance: .
v_gene: TRBV28
j_gene: TRBJ2-5
CDR3nt: TGTGCCAGCAGGGGGACTAGCGGGGGGGTCCCGGCCCAGTACTTC
CDR3aa: CASRGTSGGVPAQYF

d_gene: TRBD1
abundance: few
v_gene: TRBV4-1
j_gene: TRBJ1-5
CDR3nt: TGCGCCAGCAGCCAATCGGCCCAGGGGGTTCGCAATCAGCCCCAGCATTTT
CDR3aa: CASSQSAQGVRNQPQHF

d_gene: TRBD2
abundance: few
v_gene: TRBV18
j_gene: TRBJ2-1
CDR3nt: TGTGCCAGCTCATCCGGACTAGCGGGGTACAATGAGCAGTTCTTC
CDR3aa: CASSSGLAGYNEQFF

d_gene: .
abundance: .
v_gene: TRBV2
j_gene: TRBJ2-1
CDR3nt: TGTGCCAGCAGTGAGGGTAGGGCGGGGGCCTGGAATGAGCAGTTCTTC
CDR3aa: CASSEGRAGAWNEQFF

d_gene: .
abundance: .
v_gene: TRBV28
j_gene: TRBJ1-4
CDR3nt: TGTGCCAGCAGTACAGCAGGGGCTGGAAATGAAAAACTGTTTTTT
CDR3aa: CASSTAGAGNEKLFF

d_gene: .
abundance: once
v_gene: TRBV9
j_gene: TRBJ2-2
CDR3nt: TGTGCCAGCCGGTCCACAGAAGTCACCGGGGAGCTGTTTTTT
CDR3aa: CASRSTEVTGELFF

d_gene: .
abundance: .
v_gene: TRBV19
j_gene: TRBJ1-2
CDR3nt: TGTGCCAGTAGTAAAGGAGGCGGCTACACCTTC
CDR3aa: CASSKGGGYTF

d_gene: TRBD1
abundance: .
v_gene: TRBV7-8
j_gene: TRBJ1-2
CDR3nt: TGTGCCAGCAGCCTTGACAGGGGGAATGGCTACACCTTC
CDR3aa: CASSLDRGNGYTF

d_gene: TRBD2
abundance: .
v_gene: TRBV30
j_gene: TRBJ2-3
CDR3nt: TGTGCCTGGAGTCCCCTCTCTAGCGGGGGGCCCCAAAAAGATACGCAGTATTTT
CDR3aa: CAWSPLSSGGPQKDTQYF

d_gene: .
abundance: .
v_gene: TRBV5-1
j_gene: TRBJ1-4
CDR3nt: TGCGCCAGCAGCCCAAGACAGGCAACTAATGAAAAACTGTTTTTT
CDR3aa: CASSPRQATNEKLFF

d_gene: TRBD1
abundance: once
v_gene: TRBV12-3/TRBV12-4
j_gene: TRBJ1-4
CDR3nt: TGTGCCAGCTCCGGGACAGATAATGAAAAACTGTTTTTT
CDR3aa: CASSGTDNEKLFF

d_gene: .
abundance: .
v_gene: TRBV5-1
j_gene: TRBJ1-1
CDR3nt: TGCGCCAGCAGCCGACAGGAGACAACTTCTAACACTGAAGCTTTCTTT
CDR3aa: CASSRQETTSNTEAFF

d_gene: TRBD1
abundance: .
v_gene: TRBV18
j_gene: TRBJ1-4
CDR3nt: TGTGCCAGCTCACCACGGGGACAGGGGAGGAAAAAACTGTTTTTT
CDR3aa: CASSPRGQGRKKLFF

d_gene: .
abundance: .
v_gene: TRBV19
j_gene: TRBJ2-2
CDR3nt: TGTGCCAGTACAAATACGGGGGGGGAGCTGTTTTTT
CDR3aa: CASTNTGGELFF

d_gene: .
abundance: .
v_gene: TRBV5-8
j_gene: TRBJ1-1
CDR3nt: TGTGCCAGCAGCTTCTTGAGGGGACTAAAGAACACTGAAGCTTTCTTT
CDR3aa: CASSFLRGLKNTEAFF

d_gene: TRBD2
abundance: once
v_gene: TRBV24-1
j_gene: TRBJ2-3
CDR3nt: TGTGCCATAGCGGGGGCGGACACAGATACGCAGTATTTT
CDR3aa: CAIAGADTDTQYF

d_gene: .
abundance: once
v_gene: TRBV7-8
j_gene: TRBJ1-1
CDR3nt: TGTGCCAGCAGCTTAGTGACAGACACTGAAGCTTTCTTT
CDR3aa: CASSLVTDTEAFF

d_gene: .
abundance: .
v_gene: TRBV9
j_gene: TRBJ1-2
CDR3nt: TGTGCCAGCAGCCCCTCCTCACAGGGCCACTATGGCTACACCTTC
CDR3aa: CASSPSSQGHYGYTF

d_gene: .
abundance: once
v_gene: TRBV9
j_gene: TRBJ1-1
CDR3nt: TGTGCCAGCAGCGTAGACATTGGCGGTCCGAACACTGAAGCTTTCTTT
CDR3aa: CASSVDIGGPNTEAFF

d_gene: .
abundance: .
v_gene: TRBV30
j_gene: TRBJ1-1
CDR3nt: TGTGCCTGGAGTAGACAGCAAACTGAAGCTTTCTTT
CDR3aa: CAWSRQQTEAFF

d_gene: TRBD2
abundance: .
v_gene: TRBV30
j_gene: TRBJ2-2
CDR3nt: TGTGCCTGGAGTAGTAGCGGGCCTTCGACCGGGGAGCTGTTTTTT
CDR3aa: CAWSSSGPSTGELFF

d_gene: TRBD2
abundance: .
v_gene: TRBV24-1
j_gene: TRBJ2-5
CDR3nt: TGTGCCACCAGGCCAGCGGGGGGCCAAGAGACCCAGTACTTC
CDR3aa: CATRPAGGQETQYF

d_gene: .
abundance: .
v_gene: TRBV2
j_gene: TRBJ1-5
CDR3nt: TGTGCCAGCAGAGAGTCGGGAGGGGTGGATCAGCCCCAGCATTTT
CDR3aa: CASRESGGVDQPQHF

d_gene: .
abundance: once
v_gene: TRBV2
j_gene: TRBJ2-3
CDR3nt: TGTGCCAGCAGTGAAGTACTTCTAGGCGCAGATACGCAGTATTTT
CDR3aa: CASSEVLLGADTQYF

d_gene: TRBD1
abundance: .
v_gene: TRBV24-1
j_gene: TRBJ2-7
CDR3nt: TGTGCCACCAGTGATCACCGGACCGGGACAGGGGGCGAAGAGCAGTACTTC
CDR3aa: CATSDHRTGTGGEEQYF

d_gene: TRBD1
abundance: .
v_gene: TRBV27
j_gene: TRBJ1-5
CDR3nt: TGTGCCAGCAGCCAGGGACAGGGGAGTTATCAGCCCCAGCATTTT
CDR3aa: CASSQGQGSYQPQHF

d_gene: TRBD1
abundance: .
v_gene: TRBV11-2
j_gene: TRBJ1-1
CDR3nt: TGTGCCAGCAGCTTAGCCAAGGGGGCTAACACTGAAGCTTTCTTT
CDR3aa: CASSLAKGANTEAFF

d_gene: TRBD2
abundance: .
v_gene: TRBV28
j_gene: TRBJ2-3
CDR3nt: TGTGCCAGCAGTTCCTCGCGGCGCGGGGGGGCCTTAGATACGCAGTATTTT
CDR3aa: CASSSSRRGGALDTQYF

d_gene: .
abundance: .
v_gene: TRBV4-2
j_gene: TRBJ1-3
CDR3nt: TGTGCCAGCAGTGGGACGGGAGTCGATCGAAACACCATATATTTT
CDR3aa: CASSGTGVDRNTIYF

d_gene: .
abundance: .
v_gene: TRBV18
j_gene: TRBJ1-5
CDR3nt: TGTGCCAGCTCCCCATCATTGGGCGGCAATCAGCCCCAGCATTTT
CDR3aa: CASSPSLGGNQPQHF

d_gene: .
abundance: .
v_gene: TRBV14
j_gene: TRBJ2-6
CDR3nt: TGTGCCAGCAGCCAACCGGGATCTGGGGCCAACGTCCTGACTTTC
CDR3aa: CASSQPGSGANVLTF

d_gene: .
abundance: .
v_gene: TRBV9
j_gene: TRBJ2-7
CDR3nt: TGTGCCAGCAGCGTAGGCCACAGGATCTACGAGCAGTACTTC
CDR3aa: CASSVGHRIYEQYF

d_gene: TRBD2
abundance: .
v_gene: TRBV7-9
j_gene: TRBJ2-1
CDR3nt: TGTGCCAGCAGCTATCGGACTAGCCTGAATGAGCAGTTCTTC
CDR3aa: CASSYRTSLNEQFF

d_gene: .
abundance: .
v_gene: TRBV7-7
j_gene: TRBJ1-1
CDR3nt: TGTGCTAGCAGCTCCGGGATGAACACTGAAGCTTTCTTT
CDR3aa: CASSSGMNTEAFF

d_gene: .
abundance: .
v_gene: TRBV30
j_gene: TRBJ1-5
CDR3nt: TGTGCCTGGAGTAGGGAGGGGAGTCACCCTAATCAGCCCCAGCATTTT
CDR3aa: CAWSREGSHPNQPQHF

d_gene: .
abundance: .
v_gene: TRBV2
j_gene: TRBJ2-7
CDR3nt: TGTGCCAGCATGAGGGGGTACGAGCAGTACTTC
CDR3aa: CASMRGYEQYF

d_gene: .
abundance: .
v_gene: TRBV10-3
j_gene: TRBJ2-1
CDR3nt: TGTGCCACCAGAGGACTAGGGGGCAATGAGCAGTTCTTC
CDR3aa: CATRGLGGNEQFF

d_gene: TRBD1
abundance: .
v_gene: TRBV30
j_gene: TRBJ1-6
CDR3nt: TGTGCCTGGGGACAGGGTTCCTATAATTCACCCCTCCACTTT
CDR3aa: CAWGQGSYNSPLHF

d_gene: TRBD1
abundance: .
v_gene: TRBV11-3
j_gene: TRBJ2-5
CDR3nt: TGTGCCAGCAGCCAAAAGACAGGGATTCAAGAGACCCAGTACTTC
CDR3aa: CASSQKTGIQETQYF

d_gene: .
abundance: .
v_gene: TRBV5-1
j_gene: TRBJ1-1
CDR3nt: TGCGCCAGCAGCTTGGCCACTGGGAACACTGAAGCTTTCTTT
CDR3aa: CASSLATGNTEAFF

d_gene: TRBD1
abundance: .
v_gene: TRBV2
j_gene: TRBJ1-3
CDR3nt: TGTGCCAGCAGTGTCTCACAGGGGTTCTCTGGAAACACCATATATTTT
CDR3aa: CASSVSQGFSGNTIYF

d_gene: .
abundance: .
v_gene: TRBV5-1
j_gene: TRBJ1-3
CDR3nt: TGCGCCAGCAGCCACGGGACTTTCTCTGGAAACACCATATATTTT
CDR3aa: CASSHGTFSGNTIYF

d_gene: TRBD1
abundance: .
v_gene: TRBV18
j_gene: TRBJ1-6
CDR3nt: TGTGCCAGCTCTCGCGACAGGGCGAGTAATTCACCCCTCCACTTT
CDR3aa: CASSRDRASNSPLHF